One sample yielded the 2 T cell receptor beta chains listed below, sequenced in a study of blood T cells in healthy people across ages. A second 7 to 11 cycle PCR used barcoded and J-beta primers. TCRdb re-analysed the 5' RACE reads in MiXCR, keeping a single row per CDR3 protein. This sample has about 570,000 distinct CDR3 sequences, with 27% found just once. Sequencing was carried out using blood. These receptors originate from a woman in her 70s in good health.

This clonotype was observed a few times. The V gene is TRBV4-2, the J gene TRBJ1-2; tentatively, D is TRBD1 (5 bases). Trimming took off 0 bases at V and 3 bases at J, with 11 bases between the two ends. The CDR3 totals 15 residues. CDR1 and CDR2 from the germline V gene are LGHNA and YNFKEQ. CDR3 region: CASSQDATGDYGYTF. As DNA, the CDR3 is TGTGCCAGCAGCCAAGATGCCACGGGGGACTATGGCTACACCTTC.

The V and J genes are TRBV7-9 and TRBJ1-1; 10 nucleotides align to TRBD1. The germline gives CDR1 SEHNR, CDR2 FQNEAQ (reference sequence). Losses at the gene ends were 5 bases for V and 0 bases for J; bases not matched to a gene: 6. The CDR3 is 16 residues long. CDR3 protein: CASSPGTGVLNTEAFF. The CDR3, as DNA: TGTGCCAGCAGCCCCGGGACAGGGGTCTTGAACACTGAAGCTTTCTTT.